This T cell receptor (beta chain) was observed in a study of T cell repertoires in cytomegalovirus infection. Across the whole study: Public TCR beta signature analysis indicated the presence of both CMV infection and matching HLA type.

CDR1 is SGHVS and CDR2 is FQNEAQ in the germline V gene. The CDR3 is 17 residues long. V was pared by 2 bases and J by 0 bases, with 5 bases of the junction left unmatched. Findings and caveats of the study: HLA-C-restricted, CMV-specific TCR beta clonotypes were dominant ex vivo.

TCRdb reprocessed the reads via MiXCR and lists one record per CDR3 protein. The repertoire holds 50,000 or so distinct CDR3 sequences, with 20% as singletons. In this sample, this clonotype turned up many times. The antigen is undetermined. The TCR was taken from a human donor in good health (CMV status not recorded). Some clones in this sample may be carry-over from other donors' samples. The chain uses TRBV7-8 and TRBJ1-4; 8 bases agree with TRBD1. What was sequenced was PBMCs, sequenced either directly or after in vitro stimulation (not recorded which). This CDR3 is CASSLRDRIATNEKLFF. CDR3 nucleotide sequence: TGTGCCAGCAGCTTACGGGACAGGATAGCAACTAATGAAAAACTGTTTTTT.